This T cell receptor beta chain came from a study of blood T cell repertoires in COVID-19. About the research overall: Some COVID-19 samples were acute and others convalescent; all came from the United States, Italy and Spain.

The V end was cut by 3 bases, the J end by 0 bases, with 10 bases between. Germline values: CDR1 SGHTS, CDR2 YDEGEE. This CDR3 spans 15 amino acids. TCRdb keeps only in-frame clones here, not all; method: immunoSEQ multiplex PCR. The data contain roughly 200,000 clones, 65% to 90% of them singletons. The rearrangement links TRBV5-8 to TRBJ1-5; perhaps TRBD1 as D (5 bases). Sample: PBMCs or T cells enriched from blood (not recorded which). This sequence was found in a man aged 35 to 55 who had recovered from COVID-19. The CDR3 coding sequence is TGTGCCAGCAGCTATCAGGGTTTTAGCAATCAGCCCCAGCATTTT. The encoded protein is CASSYQGFSNQPQHF.